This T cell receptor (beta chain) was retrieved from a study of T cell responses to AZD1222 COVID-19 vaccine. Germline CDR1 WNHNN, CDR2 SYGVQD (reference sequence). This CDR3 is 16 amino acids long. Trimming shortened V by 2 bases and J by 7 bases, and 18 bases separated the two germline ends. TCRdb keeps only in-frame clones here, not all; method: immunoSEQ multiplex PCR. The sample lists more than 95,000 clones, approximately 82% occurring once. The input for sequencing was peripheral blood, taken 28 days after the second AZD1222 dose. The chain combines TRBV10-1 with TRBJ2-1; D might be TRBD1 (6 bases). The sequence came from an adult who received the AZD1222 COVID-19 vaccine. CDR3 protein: CASSEPWAGEGNEQFF. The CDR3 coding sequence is TGCGCCAGCAGTGAGCCCTGGGCAGGGGAAGGTAATGAGCAGTTCTTC.